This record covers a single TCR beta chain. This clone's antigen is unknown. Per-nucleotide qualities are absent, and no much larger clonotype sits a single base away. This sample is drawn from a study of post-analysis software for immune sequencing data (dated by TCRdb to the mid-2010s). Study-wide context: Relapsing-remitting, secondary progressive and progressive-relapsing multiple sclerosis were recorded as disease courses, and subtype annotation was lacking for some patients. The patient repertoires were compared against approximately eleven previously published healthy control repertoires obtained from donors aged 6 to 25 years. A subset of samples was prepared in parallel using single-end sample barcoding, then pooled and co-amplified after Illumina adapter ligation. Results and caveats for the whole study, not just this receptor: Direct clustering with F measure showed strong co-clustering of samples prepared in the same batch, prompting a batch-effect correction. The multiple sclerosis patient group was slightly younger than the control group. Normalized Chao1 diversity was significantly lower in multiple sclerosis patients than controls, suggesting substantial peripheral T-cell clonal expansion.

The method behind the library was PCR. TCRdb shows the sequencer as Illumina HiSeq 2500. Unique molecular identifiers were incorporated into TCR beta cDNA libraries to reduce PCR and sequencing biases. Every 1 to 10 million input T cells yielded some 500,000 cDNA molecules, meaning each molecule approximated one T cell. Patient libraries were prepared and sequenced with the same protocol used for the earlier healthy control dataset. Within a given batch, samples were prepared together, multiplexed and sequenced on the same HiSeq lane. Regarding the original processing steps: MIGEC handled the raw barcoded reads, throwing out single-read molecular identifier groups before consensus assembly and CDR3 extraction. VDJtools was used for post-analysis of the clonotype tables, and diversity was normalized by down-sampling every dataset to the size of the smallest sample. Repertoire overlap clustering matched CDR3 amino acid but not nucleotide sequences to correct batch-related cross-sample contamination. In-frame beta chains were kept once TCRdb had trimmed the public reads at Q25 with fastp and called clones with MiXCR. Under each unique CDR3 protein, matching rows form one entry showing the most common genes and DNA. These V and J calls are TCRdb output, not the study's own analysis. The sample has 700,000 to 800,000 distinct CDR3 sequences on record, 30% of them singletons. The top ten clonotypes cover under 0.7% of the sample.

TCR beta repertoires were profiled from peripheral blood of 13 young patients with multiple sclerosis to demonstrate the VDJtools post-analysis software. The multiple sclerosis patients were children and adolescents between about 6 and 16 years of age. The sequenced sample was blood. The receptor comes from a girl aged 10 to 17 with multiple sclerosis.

The bases read TGCGCCAGCAGCCGTGACAGGGTCTCCTCCTACAATGAGCAGTTCTTC. Its protein reads: CASSRDRVSSYNEQFF. The chain is made from TRBV4-3 and TRBJ2-1, and 7 junction bases match TRBD1. Trimming takes 4 bases off V and 0 bases off J; junction bases not matched to a gene: 6. Taken from cysteine to phenylalanine, the CDR3 has 16 residues. Only the CDR3 region is kept as DNA, spanning 48 bases read in frame from base 1. The germline V gene encodes CDR1 LGHNA and CDR2 YSLEER.